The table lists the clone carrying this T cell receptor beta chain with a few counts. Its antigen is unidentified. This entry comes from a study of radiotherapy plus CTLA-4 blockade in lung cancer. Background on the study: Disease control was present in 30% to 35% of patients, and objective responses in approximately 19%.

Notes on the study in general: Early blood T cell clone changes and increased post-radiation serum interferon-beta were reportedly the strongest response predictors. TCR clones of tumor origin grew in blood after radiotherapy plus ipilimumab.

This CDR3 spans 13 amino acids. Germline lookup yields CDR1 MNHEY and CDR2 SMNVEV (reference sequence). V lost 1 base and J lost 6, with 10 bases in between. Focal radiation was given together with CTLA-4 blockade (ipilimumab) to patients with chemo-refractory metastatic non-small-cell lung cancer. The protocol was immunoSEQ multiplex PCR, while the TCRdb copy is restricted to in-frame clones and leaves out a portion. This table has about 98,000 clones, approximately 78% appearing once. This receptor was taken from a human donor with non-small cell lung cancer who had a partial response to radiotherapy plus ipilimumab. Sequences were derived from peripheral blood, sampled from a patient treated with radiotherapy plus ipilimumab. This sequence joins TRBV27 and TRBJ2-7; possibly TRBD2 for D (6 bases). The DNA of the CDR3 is TGTGCCAGCAGTTTATGGCGGGAAAGCGAGCAGTACTTC. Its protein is CASSLWRESEQYF.